This entry features one T cell receptor beta chain sequence. Original processing methods: Reference gene primer amplification yielded estimated nucleated cell counts. Data came from immunoSEQ multiplex PCR; TCRdb stores just in-frame clones and leaves some out. D and trimming come from the DNA, and the V and J calls and clone size come from that table. The repertoire holds about 130,000 clones, with around 84% as singletons. Recruitment covered about two dozen US areas and drew participants whose ages spanned roughly 18 to 100 years. The data originate from a study of blood T cell repertoires in COVID-19. Study as a whole: The analysed material was cDNA or gDNA that came from T cells, B-cell-depleted T cells, or PBMCs.

The sample comprised PBMCs or T cells enriched from blood (not recorded which). The receptor's source is a man in his forties with acute COVID-19.

The CDR3 nucleotides read TGTGCCAGCACCAGGACGGGAGGGCCGTACGAGCAGTACTTC. This codes for CASTRTGGPYEQYF. The chain combines TRBV3-1 (or the pseudogene TRBV3-2) with TRBJ2-7; 8 positions match TRBD2. This CDR3 region has 14 residues. Germline trimming cut 7 bases from V and 4 bases from J; bases unmatched to any gene: 9. The V gene's germline CDR1 is LGHDT and CDR2 YNNKEL (reference sequence).